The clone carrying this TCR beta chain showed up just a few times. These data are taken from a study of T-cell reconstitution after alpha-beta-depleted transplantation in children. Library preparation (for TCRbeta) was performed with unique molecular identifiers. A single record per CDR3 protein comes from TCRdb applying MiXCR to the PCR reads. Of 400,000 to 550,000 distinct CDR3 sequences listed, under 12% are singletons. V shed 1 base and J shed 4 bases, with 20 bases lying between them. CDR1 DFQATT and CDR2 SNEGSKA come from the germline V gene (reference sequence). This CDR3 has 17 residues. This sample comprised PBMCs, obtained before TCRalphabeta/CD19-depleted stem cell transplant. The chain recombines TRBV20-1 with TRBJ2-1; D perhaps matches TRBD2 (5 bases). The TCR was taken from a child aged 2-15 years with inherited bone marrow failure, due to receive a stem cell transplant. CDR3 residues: CSARGELRARSYNEQFF. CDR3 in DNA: TGCAGTGCTAGAGGGGAATTGAGGGCTCGGTCGTACAATGAGCAGTTCTTC.